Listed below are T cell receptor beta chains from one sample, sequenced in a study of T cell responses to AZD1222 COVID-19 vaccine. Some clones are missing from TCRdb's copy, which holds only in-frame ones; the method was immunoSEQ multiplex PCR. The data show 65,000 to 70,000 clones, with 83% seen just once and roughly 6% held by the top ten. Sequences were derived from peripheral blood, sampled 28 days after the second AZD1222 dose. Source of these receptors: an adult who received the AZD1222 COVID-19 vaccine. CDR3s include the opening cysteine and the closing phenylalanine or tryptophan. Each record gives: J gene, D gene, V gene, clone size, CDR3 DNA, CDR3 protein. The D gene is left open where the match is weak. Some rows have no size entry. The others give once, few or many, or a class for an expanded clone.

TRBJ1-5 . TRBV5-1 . TGCGCCAGCAGCCCCCCAGAGGGAACAGCTTATAGCAATCAGCCCCAGCATTTT CASSPPEGTAYSNQPQHF
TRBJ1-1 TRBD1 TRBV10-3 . TGTGCCATCAGGGGACAGGGAGGAGAGGGCACTGAAGCTTTCTTT CAIRGQGGEGTEAFF
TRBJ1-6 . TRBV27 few TGTGCCAGCAGTTTAGGGTATAATTCACCCCTCCACTTT CASSLGYNSPLHF
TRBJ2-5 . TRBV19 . TGTGCCAGTAGTATAATGGGAGAGACCCAGTACTTC CASSIMGETQYF
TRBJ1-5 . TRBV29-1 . TGCAGCGTTGGAGGTGGGTCCCCTTCGGGTCAGCCCCAGCATTTT CSVGGGSPSGQPQHF
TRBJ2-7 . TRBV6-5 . TGTGCCAGCGCCCAGATCTCCTACGAGCAGTACTTC CASAQISYEQYF
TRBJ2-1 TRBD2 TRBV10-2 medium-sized TGCGCCAGCGGGGGTGGACTAGCGGGGGTTTATGAGCAGTTCTTC CASGGGLAGVYEQFF
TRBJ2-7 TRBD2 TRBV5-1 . TGCGCCAGCGGGACTAGCGGGGGCTCCTACGAGCAGTACTTC CASGTSGGSYEQYF
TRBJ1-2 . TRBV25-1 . TGTGCCAGCAGTGACCGGAGGCTGAGCGGCTACACCTTC CASSDRRLSGYTF
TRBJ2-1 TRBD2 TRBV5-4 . TGTGCCAGCAGCTTGCGGGGGGGGTATCTTGAGCAGTTCTTC CASSLRGGYLEQFF
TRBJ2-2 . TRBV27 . TGTGCCAGCAGTTGGTACGGCACCGGGGAGCTGTTTTTT CASSWYGTGELFF
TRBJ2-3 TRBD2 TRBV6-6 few TGTGCCAGCACGCCCAGCGGGGCAGATACGCAGTATTTT CASTPSGADTQYF
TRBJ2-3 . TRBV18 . TGTGCCAGCTCACCAGAGGGTGCGGGGCAATCGCCAGATACGCAGTATTTT CASSPEGAGQSPDTQYF
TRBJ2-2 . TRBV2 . TGTGCCAGCAGTGATCGGGGTACCGGGGAGCTGTTTTTT CASSDRGTGELFF
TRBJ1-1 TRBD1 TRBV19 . TGTGCCAGTAGTATTCAGGACAGGGGGGGCACTGAAGCTTTCTTT CASSIQDRGGTEAFF
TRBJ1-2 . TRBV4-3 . TGCGCCAGCAGCCAAGTGGGCAGGGTATTGGGCTACACCTTC CASSQVGRVLGYTF
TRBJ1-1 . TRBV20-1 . TGCAGTGCCGGGGGGTCCACTGAAGCTTTCTTT CSAGGSTEAFF
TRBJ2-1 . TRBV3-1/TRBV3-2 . TGTGCCAGCAGCCCCCATGGGGGGACCCCCTACAATGAGCAGTTCTTC CASSPHGGTPYNEQFF
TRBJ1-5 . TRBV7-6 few TGTGCCAGCAGCTCCCCGCCTCAGCCCCAGCATTTT CASSSPPQPQHF
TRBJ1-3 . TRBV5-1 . TGCGCCAGCAGCACCGTGGGGCTGCTTTCTGGAAACACCATATATTTT CASSTVGLLSGNTIYF
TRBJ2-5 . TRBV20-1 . TGCAGTGCTGGAAGAGGGCACTTC CSAGRGHF
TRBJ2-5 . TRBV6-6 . TGTGCCAGCAGTTACGGGACCCACCAAGCGGCCCAGTACTTC CASSYGTHQAAQYF
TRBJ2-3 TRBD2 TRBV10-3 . TGTGCCATCAGTGGACAGGAACTAGCGGCAGATACGCAGTATTTT CAISGQELAADTQYF
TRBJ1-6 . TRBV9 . TGTGCCAGCACGCCAGTCGGTGGTGTTTCACCCCTCCACTTT CASTPVGGVSPLHF
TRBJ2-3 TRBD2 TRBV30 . TGTGCCTGGAGTGTAGGCGGGGGGGCCGCAGATACGCAGTATTTT CAWSVGGGAADTQYF
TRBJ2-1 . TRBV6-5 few TGTGCCAGCAGCCCCCGGAACAATGAGCAGTTCTTC CASSPRNNEQFF
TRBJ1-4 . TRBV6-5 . TGTGCCAGCACCCAGGACAGCTCTACTGGCGGAAAACTGTTTTTT CASTQDSSTGGKLFF
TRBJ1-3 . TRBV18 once TGTGCCAGCTCACCACCGGGGGATAAACACTCTGGAAACACCATATATTTT CASSPPGDKHSGNTIYF
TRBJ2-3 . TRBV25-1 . TGTGCCAGCAGTGATCCTAGACAAGTTACAGATACGCAGTATTTT CASSDPRQVTDTQYF
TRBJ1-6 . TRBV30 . TGTGCCTGGAGTGTGGGACGGGGAAATTCACCCCTCCACTTT CAWSVGRGNSPLHF
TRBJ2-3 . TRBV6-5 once TGTGCCAGCAGTTACTACGGAGATACGCAGTATTTT CASSYYGDTQYF
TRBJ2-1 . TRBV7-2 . TGTGCCAGCAGCCCCCTCCTGGAGCAGTTCTTC CASSPLLEQFF
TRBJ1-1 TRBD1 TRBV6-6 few TGTGCCAGCAGTTACGGACAGGGTATGAACACTGAAGCTTTCTTT CASSYGQGMNTEAFF
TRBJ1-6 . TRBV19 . TGTGCCAGTAGTATAGATGCGGCCCATAATTCACCCCTCCACTTT CASSIDAAHNSPLHF
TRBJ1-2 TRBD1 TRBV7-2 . TGTGCCAGCAGCTTAGCGGCAGGGGGGCTATATGGCTACACCTTC CASSLAAGGLYGYTF
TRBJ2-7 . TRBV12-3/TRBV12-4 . TGTGCCAGCAGTTTAAGGAGCTCCTACGAGCAGTACTTC CASSLRSSYEQYF
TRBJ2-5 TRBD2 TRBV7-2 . TGTGCCAGCAGCCAACCTAGCGGGGGGGCAGAGACCCAGTACTTC CASSQPSGGAETQYF
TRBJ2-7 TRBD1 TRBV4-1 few TGCGCCAGCAGCCAGGGACAGGGTCCGGCCTACGAGCAGTACTTC CASSQGQGPAYEQYF
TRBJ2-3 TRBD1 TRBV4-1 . TGCGCCAGCACCCGTGGGTGGGGACAGGGGACCACAGATACGCAGTATTTT CASTRGWGQGTTDTQYF
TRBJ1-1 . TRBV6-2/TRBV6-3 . TGTGCCAGCAGTCATCAGTTGGGCAAGGGGCCAGAAGCTTTCTTT CASSHQLGKGPEAFF
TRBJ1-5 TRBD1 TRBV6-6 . TGTGCCAGCAGTTACGAGGGGGCGCGAAGGCAGCCCCAGCATTTT CASSYEGARRQPQHF
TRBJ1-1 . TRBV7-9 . TGTGCCAGCAGCTTATTGAACACTGAAGCTTTCTTT CASSLLNTEAFF
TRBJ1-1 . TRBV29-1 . TGCAGCGTTGGGAAGACTGGGGACACTGAAGCTTTCTTT CSVGKTGDTEAFF
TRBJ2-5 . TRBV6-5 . TGTGCCAGCAACCAGTACACCCAGTACTTC CASNQYTQYF
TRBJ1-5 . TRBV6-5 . TGTGCCAGCAGTTACTCGCGACAATATAGCAATCAGCCCCAGCATTTT CASSYSRQYSNQPQHF
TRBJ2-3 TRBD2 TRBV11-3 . TGTGCCAGCAGCCCCGGACTAGCTTCCGATACGCAGTATTTT CASSPGLASDTQYF
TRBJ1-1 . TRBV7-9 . TGTGCCAGCAGCCGCGCCCCCGGGGACGGGGGCACTGAAGCTTTCTTT CASSRAPGDGGTEAFF
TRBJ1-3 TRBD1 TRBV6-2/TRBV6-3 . TGTGCCAGCAGTTACCAGGACAGGATCTCTGGAAACACCATATATTTT CASSYQDRISGNTIYF